This TCR beta chain is from a study of cytomegalovirus exposure and HLA in healthy donors. Background on the study: Of around 400 genotyped donors, more than 65% grouped in the Caucasian-associated ancestry cluster. Overall study results and limits: The authors confirmed in vitro that a few CMV-associated chains were specific for CMV antigens.

Concerning this clone itself: Its antigen is not identified.

CDR1 and CDR2 from the germline V gene are SGHDT and YYEEEE. Trimming took off 4 bases at V and 14 bases at J, with 19 bases between the two ends. This CDR3 has 14 amino acids. The PCR was carried out with 60 Vbeta primers and 13 Jbeta primers. The table came from immunoSEQ multiplex PCR; TCRdb's copy has only in-frame clones and leaves some out. The sample lists over 120,000 clones, around 82% occurring once. This TCR was recovered from a female donor in good health and CMV-seronegative. This chain uses TRBV5-6 with TRBJ1-6; the D is unclear. Specimen: PBMCs. CDR3 bases: TGTGCCAGCAGCCGGACGGTTCGGGGTGGCACCCTCCACTTT. Residues: CASSRTVRGGTLHF.